The source of this TCR beta chain is a study of OX40 agonist ivuxolimab in advanced cancers. Overall study context: Past anti-PD-1, anti-PD-L1 or anti-CTLA-4 therapy was accepted, and approximately 40% had received some.

This clone is a singleton in its sample. Measured with immunoSEQ multiplex PCR; TCRdb has only the in-frame clones, and not every one. The repertoire has approximately 59,000 clones, 88% of them found once; the top ten carry approximately 3.4%. The source material was CD4+ or CD8+ T cells sorted from blood, sampled in a trial of the OX40 agonist ivuxolimab. The sequence was obtained from an adult with an advanced solid tumor such as melanoma, head and neck, liver or kidney cancer.

The CDR3 protein is CASSSRTPGDEKLFF. DNA of the CDR3: TGTGCCAGTAGTTCCCGGACACCGGGAGATGAAAAACTGTTTTTT. The chain couples TRBV19 to TRBJ1-4; maybe TRBD1 (5 bases). This CDR3 spans 15 amino acids. With 5 bases removed from V and 6 bases from J, the gap between germline ends came to 16 bases. Germline assignment: CDR1 LNHDA and CDR2 SQIVND (reference sequence).